The present T cell receptor (beta chain) was sequenced within a study of T cells in tumors after PD-1 blockade. Study at large: Patients had no prior checkpoint blockade, systemic immunosuppressants, or anti-cancer therapy within 4 weeks. A subset received ongoing vismodegib 150 mg daily alongside anti-PD-1 therapy.

This clone came up a few times. The data were produced by immunoSEQ multiplex PCR, yet TCRdb's version contains in-frame clones alone and is incomplete. Of 61,000 or so clones in the sample, 80% are singletons; the top ten hold around an eighth. The CDR3 extends over 15 amino acids. Germline V gene lookup returns CDR1 SGHKS and CDR2 YYEKEE (reference sequence). Trimming took 4 bases from V and 2 from J; bases not matched to a gene: 6. This chain uses TRBV5-5 with TRBJ2-3; the match to TRBD1 covers 8 bases. The clonotype originates from a human donor with basal cell carcinoma. Material: PBMCs, obtained before anti-PD-1 treatment. CDR3 DNA: TGTGCCAGCAGCAGGGACAGGCGGTACACAGATACGCAGTATTTT. It encodes CASSRDRRYTDTQYF.